This T cell receptor beta chain was found in a study of T cell repertoires in cytomegalovirus infection. This clonotype was observed a few times. Its antigen is undetermined. TCRdb itself ran the reads through MiXCR, one entry per CDR3 protein. The repertoire consists of some 350,000 distinct CDR3 sequences, with approximately 32% occurring once and the leading ten covering 20%. The V end lost 0 bases, the J end lost 8 bases, and 20 bases lay between the germline ends. The CDR3 is 17 amino acids. Germline values: CDR1 MNHEY, CDR2 SVGEGT. This sequence joins TRBV6-2 or TRBV6-3 and TRBJ1-5; D is unresolved. The receptor's source is a human donor in good health (CMV status not recorded). Some clones in this sample may be carry-over from other donors' samples. The sample in question was cultured PBMCs, obtained from culture after CMV antigen stimulation. The CDR3 bases are TGTGCCAGCAGTTACTCGCACGAAAAGGGTAAGCGAGAGCCCCAGCATTTT. This gives the protein CASSYSHEKGKREPQHF.